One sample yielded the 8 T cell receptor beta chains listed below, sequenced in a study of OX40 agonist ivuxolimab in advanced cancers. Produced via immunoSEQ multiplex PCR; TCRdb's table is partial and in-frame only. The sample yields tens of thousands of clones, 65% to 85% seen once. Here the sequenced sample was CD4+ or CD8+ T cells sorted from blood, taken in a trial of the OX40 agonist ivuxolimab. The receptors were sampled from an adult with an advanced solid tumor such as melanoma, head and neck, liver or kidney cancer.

The CDR3 DNA reads as TGTGCCAGCTCACCCGCAGTTGGACAGGGTGAAGCTTTCTTT. Its protein is CASSPAVGQGEAFF. The rearrangement joins TRBV18 to TRBJ1-1; 8 bases match TRBD1. V gave up 3 bases and J gave up 7 bases; unmatched junction bases: 7. The CDR3 has 14 residues. CDR1 and CDR2 from the germline V gene are KGHSH and LQKENI. Filled out from reference TRBV18 and TRBJ1-1, the complete variable domain reads NAGVMQNPRHLVRRRGQEARLRCSPMKGHSHVYWYRQLPEEGLKFMVYLQKENIIDESGMPKERFSAEFPKEGPSILRIQQVVRGDSAAYFCASSPAVGQGEAFFGQGTRLTVV.

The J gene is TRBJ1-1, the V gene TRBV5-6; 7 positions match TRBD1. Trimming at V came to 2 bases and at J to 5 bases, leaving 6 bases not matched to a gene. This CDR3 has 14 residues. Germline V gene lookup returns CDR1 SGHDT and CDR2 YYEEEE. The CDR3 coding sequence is TGTGCCAGCAGCTTTACGACAGGGTATACTGAAGCTTTCTTT. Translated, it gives CASSFTTGYTEAFF.

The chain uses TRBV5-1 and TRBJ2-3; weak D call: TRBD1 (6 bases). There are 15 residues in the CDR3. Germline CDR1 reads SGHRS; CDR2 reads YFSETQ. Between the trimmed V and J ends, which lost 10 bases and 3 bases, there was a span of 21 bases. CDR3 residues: CAGTPTPRGTDTQYF. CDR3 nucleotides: TGCGCCGGCACCCCGACGCCCAGGGGTACAGATACGCAGTATTTT.

CDR3 sequence: CASTSELARPEQYF. CDR3 coding DNA: TGTGCCAGCACCTCGGAACTAGCACGCCCCGAGCAGTACTTC. This sequence joins TRBV7-2 and TRBJ2-7; tentative D call: TRBD2 (6 bases). The CDR3 length is 14 residues. V lost 7 bases and J 6 bases, leaving 19 bases between the germline ends. Germline V gives CDR1 SGHTA, CDR2 FQGNSA. The full variable domain, with the rest looked up from reference TRBV7-2 and TRBJ2-7, is GAGVSQSPSNKVTEKGKDVELRCDPISGHTALYWYRQSLGQGLEFLIYFQGNSAPDKSGLPSDRFSAERTGGSVSTLTIQRTQQEDSAVYLCASTSELARPEQYFGPGTRLTVT.

In nucleotides, the CDR3 is TGCAGCGTTGTCGGCAGGGGAAATGAGCAGTTCTTC. Protein: CSVVGRGNEQFF. The chain uses TRBV29-1 and TRBJ2-1; a possible D gene is TRBD1 (6 bases). The ends were cut back, 4 bases at V and 7 bases at J, with 11 bases in the middle. The CDR3 runs 12 residues. CDR1 is SQVTM and CDR2 is ANQGSEA in the germline V gene.

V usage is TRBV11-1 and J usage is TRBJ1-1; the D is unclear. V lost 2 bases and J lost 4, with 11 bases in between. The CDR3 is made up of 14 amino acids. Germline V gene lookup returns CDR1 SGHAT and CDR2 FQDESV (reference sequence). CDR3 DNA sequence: TGTGCCAGCAGCTTATCCGGGTCGGGCACTGAAGCTTTCTTT. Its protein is CASSLSGSGTEAFF.

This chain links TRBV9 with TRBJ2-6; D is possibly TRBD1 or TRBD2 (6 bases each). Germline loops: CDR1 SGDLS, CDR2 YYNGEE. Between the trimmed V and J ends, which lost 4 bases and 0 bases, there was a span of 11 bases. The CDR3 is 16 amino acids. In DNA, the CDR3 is TGTGCCAGCAGCCAAGGGGGGTACTCTGGGGCCAACGTCCTGACTTTC. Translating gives CASSQGGYSGANVLTF.

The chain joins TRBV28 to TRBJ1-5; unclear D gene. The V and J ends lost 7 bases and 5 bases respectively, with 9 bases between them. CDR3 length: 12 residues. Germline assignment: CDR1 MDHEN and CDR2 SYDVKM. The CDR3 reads CASNPEHQPQHF. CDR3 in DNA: TGTGCCAGCAACCCAGAGCATCAGCCCCAGCATTTT.